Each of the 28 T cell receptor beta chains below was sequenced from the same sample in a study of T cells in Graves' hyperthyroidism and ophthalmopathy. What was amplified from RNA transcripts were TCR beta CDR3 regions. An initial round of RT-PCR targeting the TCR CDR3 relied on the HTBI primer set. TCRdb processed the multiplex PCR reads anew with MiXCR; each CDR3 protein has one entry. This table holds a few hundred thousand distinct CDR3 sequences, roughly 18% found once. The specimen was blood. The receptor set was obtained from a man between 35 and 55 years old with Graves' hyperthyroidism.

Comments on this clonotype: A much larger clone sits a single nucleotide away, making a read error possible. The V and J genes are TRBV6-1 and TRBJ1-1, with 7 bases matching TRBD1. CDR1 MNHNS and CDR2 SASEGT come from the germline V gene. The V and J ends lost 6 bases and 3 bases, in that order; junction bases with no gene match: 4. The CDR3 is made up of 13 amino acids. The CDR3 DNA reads TGTGCCAGCAGGGACAGGAGGGACACTGAAGCTTTCTTT. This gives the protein CASRDRRDTEAFF.

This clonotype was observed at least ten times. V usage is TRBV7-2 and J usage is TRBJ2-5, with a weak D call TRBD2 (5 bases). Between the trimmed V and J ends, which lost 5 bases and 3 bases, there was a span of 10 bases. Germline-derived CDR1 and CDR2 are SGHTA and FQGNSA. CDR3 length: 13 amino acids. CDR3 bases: TGTGCCAGCAGCGCGCGGGCTAAAGAGACCCAGTACTTC. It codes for CASSARAKETQYF.

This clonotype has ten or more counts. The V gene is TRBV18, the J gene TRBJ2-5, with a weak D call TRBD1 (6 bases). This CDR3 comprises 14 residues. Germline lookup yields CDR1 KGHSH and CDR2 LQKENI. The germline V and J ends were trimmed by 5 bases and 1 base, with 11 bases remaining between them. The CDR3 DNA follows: TGTGCCAGCTCAGGCACAGGGCTCCAAGAGACCCAGTACTTC. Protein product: CASSGTGLQETQYF.

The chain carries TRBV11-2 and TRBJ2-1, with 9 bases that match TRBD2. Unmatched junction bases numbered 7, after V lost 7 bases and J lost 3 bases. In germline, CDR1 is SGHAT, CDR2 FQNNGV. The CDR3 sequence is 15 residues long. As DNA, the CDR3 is TGTGCCAGCACCATCGGAGCGGGGGGCTACAATGAGCAGTTCTTC. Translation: CASTIGAGGYNEQFF.

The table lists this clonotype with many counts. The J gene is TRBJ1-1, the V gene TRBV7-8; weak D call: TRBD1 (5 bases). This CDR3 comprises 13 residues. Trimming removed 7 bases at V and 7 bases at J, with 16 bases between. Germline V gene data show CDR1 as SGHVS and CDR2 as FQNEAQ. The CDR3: CASNKADRYEAFF. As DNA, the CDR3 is TGTGCCAGCAACAAAGCAGACAGATATGAAGCTTTCTTT.

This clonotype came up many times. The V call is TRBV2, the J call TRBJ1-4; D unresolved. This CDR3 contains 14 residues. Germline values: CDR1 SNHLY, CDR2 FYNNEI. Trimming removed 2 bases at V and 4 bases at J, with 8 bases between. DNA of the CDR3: TGTGCCAGCAGTGAAATAGCCGTTAATGAAAAACTGTTTTTT. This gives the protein CASSEIAVNEKLFF.

The CDR3: CASSQDQGFRNTEAFF. The CDR3 bases are TGCGCCAGCAGCCAAGATCAAGGGTTTAGGAACACTGAAGCTTTCTTT. V gene TRBV4-3 combines with J gene TRBJ1-1; D is unclear. The CDR3 is made up of 16 amino acids. Trimming took 0 bases from V and 1 from J, leaving 12 bases between them. Germline CDR1 and CDR2: LGHNA and YSLEER.

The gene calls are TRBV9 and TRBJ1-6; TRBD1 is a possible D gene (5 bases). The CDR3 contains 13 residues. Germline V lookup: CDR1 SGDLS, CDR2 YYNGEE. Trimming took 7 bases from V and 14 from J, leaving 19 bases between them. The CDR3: CASGAGERRSLHF. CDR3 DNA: TGTGCCAGCGGAGCGGGGGAACGTCGGTCCCTCCACTTT.

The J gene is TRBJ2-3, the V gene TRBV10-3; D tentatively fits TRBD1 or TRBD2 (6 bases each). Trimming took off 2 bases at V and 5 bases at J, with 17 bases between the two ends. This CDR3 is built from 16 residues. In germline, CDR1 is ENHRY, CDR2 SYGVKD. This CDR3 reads CAISENGGRNGDTQYF. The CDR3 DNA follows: TGTGCCATCAGTGAGAATGGGGGGCGAAATGGAGATACGCAGTATTTT.

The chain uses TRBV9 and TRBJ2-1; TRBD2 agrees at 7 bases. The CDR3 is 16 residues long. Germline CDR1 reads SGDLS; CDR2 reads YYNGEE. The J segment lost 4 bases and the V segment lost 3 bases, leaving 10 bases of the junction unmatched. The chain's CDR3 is CASSASTSSGYNEQFF. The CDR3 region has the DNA TGTGCCAGCAGCGCCTCAACGAGTAGCGGGTACAATGAGCAGTTCTTC.

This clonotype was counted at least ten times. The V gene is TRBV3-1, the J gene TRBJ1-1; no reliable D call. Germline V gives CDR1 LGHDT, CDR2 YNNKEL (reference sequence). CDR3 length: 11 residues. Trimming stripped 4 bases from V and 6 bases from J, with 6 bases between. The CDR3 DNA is TGTGCCAGCAGCCGAGCCTCTGAAGCTTTCTTT. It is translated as CASSRASEAFF.

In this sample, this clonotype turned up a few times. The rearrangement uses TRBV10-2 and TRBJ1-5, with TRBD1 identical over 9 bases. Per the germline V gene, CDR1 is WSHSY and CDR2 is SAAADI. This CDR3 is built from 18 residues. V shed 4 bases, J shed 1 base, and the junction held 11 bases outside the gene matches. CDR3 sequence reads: CASSAPGQGSSSNQPQHF. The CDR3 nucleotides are TGCGCCAGCAGTGCGCCGGGACAGGGCTCGTCGAGCAATCAGCCCCAGCATTTT.

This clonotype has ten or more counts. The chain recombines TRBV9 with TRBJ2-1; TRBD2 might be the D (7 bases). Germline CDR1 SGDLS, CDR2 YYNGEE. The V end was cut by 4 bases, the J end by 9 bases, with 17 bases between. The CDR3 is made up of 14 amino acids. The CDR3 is CASSRPGRGREQFF. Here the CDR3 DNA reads TGTGCCAGCAGCCGCCCGGGGCGGGGGCGTGAGCAGTTCTTC.

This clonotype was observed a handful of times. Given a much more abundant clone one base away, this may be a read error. The CDR3 nucleotides are TGCGCCAGCAGCCGAGGGGGGGACACTAAAGCTTTCTTT. Encoded protein: CASSRGGDTKAFF. This rearrangement joins TRBV4-3 to TRBJ1-1, with TRBD1 as a possible D gene (6 bases). The CDR3 has 13 residues. Per germline, CDR1 LGHNA and CDR2 YSLEER.

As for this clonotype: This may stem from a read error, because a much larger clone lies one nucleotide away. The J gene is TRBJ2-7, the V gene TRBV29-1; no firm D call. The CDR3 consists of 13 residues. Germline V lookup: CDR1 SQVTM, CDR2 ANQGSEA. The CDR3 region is CSVAGRAAYGQYF. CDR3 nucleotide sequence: TGCAGCGTTGCCGGCAGAGCAGCCTACGGGCAGTACTTC.

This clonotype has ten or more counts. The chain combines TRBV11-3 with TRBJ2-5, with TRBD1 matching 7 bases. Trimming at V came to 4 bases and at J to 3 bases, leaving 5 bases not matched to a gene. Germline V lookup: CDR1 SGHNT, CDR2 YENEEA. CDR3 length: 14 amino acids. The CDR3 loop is CASSYQGQKETQYF. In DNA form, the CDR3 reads TGTGCCAGCAGCTACCAGGGACAGAAAGAGACCCAGTACTTC.

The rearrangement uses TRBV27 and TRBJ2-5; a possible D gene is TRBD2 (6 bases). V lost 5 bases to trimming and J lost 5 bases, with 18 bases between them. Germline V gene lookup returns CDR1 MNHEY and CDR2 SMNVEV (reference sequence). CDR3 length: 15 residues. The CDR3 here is CASSPRDSPRETQYF. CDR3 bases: TGTGCCAGCAGTCCGCGGGACTCCCCGAGGGAGACCCAGTACTTC.

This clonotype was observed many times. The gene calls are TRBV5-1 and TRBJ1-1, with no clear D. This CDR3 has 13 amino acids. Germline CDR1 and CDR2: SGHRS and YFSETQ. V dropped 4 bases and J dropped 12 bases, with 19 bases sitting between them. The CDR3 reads CASSLGPNGSTFF. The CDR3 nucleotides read TGCGCCAGCAGCCTCGGTCCAAACGGATCAACTTTCTTT.

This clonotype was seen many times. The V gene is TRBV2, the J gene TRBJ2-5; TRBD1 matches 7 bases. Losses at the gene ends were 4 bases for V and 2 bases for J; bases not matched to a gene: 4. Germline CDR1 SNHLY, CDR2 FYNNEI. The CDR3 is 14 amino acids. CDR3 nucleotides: TGTGCCAGCAGTGTCATGGGACAGCAAGAGACCCAGTACTTC. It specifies CASSVMGQQETQYF.

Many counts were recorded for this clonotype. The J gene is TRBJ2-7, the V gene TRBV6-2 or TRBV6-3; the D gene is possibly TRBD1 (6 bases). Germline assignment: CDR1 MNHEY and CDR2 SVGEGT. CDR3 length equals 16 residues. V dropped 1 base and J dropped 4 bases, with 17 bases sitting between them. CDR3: CASSYWYGDNPYEQYF. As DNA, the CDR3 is TGTGCCAGCAGTTACTGGTATGGGGACAATCCTTACGAGCAGTACTTC.

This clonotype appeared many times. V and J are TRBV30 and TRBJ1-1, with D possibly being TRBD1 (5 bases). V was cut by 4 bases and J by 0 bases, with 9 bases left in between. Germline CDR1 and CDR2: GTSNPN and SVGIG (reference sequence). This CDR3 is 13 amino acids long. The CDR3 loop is CAWTRGVNTEAFF. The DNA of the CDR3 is TGTGCCTGGACCCGAGGGGTGAACACTGAAGCTTTCTTT.

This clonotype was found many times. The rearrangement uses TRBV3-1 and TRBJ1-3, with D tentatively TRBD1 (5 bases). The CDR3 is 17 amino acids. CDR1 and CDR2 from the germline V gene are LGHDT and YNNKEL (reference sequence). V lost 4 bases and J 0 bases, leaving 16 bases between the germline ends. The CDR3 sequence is CASSLLSGGNSGNTIYF. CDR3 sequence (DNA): TGTGCCAGCAGCCTCCTAAGTGGGGGGAACTCTGGAAACACCATATATTTT.

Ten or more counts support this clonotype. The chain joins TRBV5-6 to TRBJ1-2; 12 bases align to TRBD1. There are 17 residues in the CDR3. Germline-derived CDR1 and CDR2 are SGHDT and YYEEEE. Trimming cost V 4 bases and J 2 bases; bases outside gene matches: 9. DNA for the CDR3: TGTGCCAGCAGCCCAGACCGGGACAGGGGGCGGAACTATGGCTACACCTTC. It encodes CASSPDRDRGRNYGYTF.

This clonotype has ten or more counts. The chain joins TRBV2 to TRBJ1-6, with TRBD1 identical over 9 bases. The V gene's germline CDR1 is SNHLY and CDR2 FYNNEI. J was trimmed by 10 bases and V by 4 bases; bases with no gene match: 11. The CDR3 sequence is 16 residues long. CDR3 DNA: TGTGCCAGCAGTGGGGACAGGGTGTCTCCTGGCTCACCCCTCCACTTT. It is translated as CASSGDRVSPGSPLHF. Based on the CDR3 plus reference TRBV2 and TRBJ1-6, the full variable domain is EPEVTQTPSHQVTQMGQEVILRCVPISNHLYFYWYRQILGQKVEFLVSFYNNEISEKSEIFDDQFSVERPDGSNFTLKIRSTKLEDSAMYFCASSGDRVSPGSPLHFGNGTRLTVT.

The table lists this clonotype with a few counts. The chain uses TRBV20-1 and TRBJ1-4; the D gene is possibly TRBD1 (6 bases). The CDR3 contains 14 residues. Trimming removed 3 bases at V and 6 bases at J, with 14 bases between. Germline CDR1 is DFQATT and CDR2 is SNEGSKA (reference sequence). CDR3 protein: CSARNRVGDEKLFF. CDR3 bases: TGCAGTGCTAGGAACAGGGTGGGAGATGAAAAACTGTTTTTT.

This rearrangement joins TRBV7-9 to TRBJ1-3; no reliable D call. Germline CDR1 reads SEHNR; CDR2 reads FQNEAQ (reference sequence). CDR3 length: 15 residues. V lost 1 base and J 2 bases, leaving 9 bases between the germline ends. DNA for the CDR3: TGTGCCAGCAGCTTAGAGGCAGGCCCTGGAAACACCATATATTTT. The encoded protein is CASSLEAGPGNTIYF.

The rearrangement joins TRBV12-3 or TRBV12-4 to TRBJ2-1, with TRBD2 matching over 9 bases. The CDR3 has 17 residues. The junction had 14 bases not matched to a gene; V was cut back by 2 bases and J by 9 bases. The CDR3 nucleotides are TGTGCCAGCAGTTTAATACGGGGGGCTAGCGGGGTAGGTGAGCAGTTCTTC. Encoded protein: CASSLIRGASGVGEQFF.

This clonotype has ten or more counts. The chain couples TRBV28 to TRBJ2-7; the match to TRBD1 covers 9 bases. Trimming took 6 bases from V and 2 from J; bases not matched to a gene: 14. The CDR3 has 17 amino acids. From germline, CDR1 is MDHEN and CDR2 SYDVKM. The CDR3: CASRPLTGGGLTYEQYF. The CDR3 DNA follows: TGTGCCAGCAGACCTCTCACAGGGGGCGGTCTGACCTACGAGCAGTACTTC.